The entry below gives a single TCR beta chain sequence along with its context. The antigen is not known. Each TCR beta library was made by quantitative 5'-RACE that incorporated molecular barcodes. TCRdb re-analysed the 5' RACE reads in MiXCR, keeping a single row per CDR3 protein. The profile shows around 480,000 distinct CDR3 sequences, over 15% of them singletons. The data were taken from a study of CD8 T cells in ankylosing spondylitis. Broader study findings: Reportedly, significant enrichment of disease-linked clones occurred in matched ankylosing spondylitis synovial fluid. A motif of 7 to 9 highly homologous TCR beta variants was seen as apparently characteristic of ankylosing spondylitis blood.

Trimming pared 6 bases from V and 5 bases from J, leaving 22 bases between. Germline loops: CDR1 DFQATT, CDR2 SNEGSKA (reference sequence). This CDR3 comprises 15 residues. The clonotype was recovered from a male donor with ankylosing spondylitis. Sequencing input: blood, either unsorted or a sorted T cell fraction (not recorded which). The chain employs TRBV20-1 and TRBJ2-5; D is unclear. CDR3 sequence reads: CSALGRTLMGETQYF. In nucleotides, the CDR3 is TGCAGTGCCCTTGGACGGACCCTTATGGGTGAGACCCAGTACTTC.